A single sample is the source of the 18 T cell receptor beta chains below, sequenced in a study of T cells expressing NK-cell markers. TCRdb reprocessed the 5' RACE reads; each CDR3 protein has one entry and no DNA is given. Its table records a few hundred thousand distinct CDR3 sequences. The sequencing sample was made of blood T cells: a sorted CD56 or NKG2C T cell subset, CD4+ or CD8+ T cells, or bulk PBMC T cells (not recorded which). The receptor set was obtained from a man aged 18-70 years in good health.

V usage is TRBV9 and J usage is TRBJ2-3; without DNA, the TCRdb call of TRBD1 cannot be checked. Germline assignment: CDR1 SGDLS and CDR2 YYNGEE. The CDR3 contains 16 residues. The CDR3 sequence: CASSPRWGTSTDTQYF.

The V call is TRBV7-8, the J call TRBJ2-4; TCRdb designates TRBD2, a call that cannot be tested without DNA. Germline-derived CDR1 and CDR2 are SGHVS and FQNEAQ. This CDR3 has 16 amino acids. The CDR3 loop reads CASSLSGAGGMNIQYF.

This rearrangement joins TRBV20-1 to TRBJ1-5; TCRdb's D call of TRBD1 is untestable without DNA. Per the germline V gene, CDR1 is DFQATT and CDR2 is SNEGSKA (reference sequence). The CDR3 totals 13 residues. CDR3 sequence: CSAQQGLNQPQHF.

V usage is TRBV7-8 and J usage is TRBJ2-5; absent DNA, TCRdb's TRBD1 call cannot be checked. This CDR3 spans 15 amino acids. The germline V gene has CDR1 SGHVS and CDR2 FQNEAQ. The CDR3 sequence is CASGTSALAGETQYF.

This chain joins TRBV3-1 and TRBJ2-5; TCRdb proposes TRBD2, but this gene call is untestable without DNA. The CDR3 extends over 17 amino acids. The germline V gene has CDR1 LGHDT and CDR2 YNNKEL (reference sequence). The CDR3 sequence: CASSQDPARGGRETQYF.

The gene calls are TRBV15 and TRBJ2-7. The CDR3 runs to 14 residues. Per the germline V gene, CDR1 is LNHNV and CDR2 is YYDKDF (reference sequence). The CDR3 spells CATSRDVRVYEQYF. The full variable domain, with the rest looked up from reference TRBV15 and TRBJ2-7, is DAMVIQNPRYQVTQFGKPVTLSCSQTLNHNVMYWYQQKSSQAPKLLFHYYDKDFNNEADTPDNFQSRRPNTSFCFLDIRSPGLGDTAMYLCATSRDVRVYEQYFGPGTRLTVT.

This sequence joins TRBV7-9 and TRBJ2-3; checking the TCRdb D call of TRBD1 is not possible without DNA. This CDR3 region has 17 residues. Germline lookup yields CDR1 SEHNR and CDR2 FQNEAQ (reference sequence). This CDR3 is CASNHRKTGSGTDTQYF.

V is TRBV20-1 and J is TRBJ2-7; TCRdb selects TRBD2, and the lack of DNA leaves this call unchecked. This CDR3 spans 15 amino acids. Per germline, CDR1 DFQATT and CDR2 SNEGSKA (reference sequence). CDR3 sequence: CSASRPSGLTYEQYF.

The chain recombines TRBV27 with TRBJ2-2; TCRdb's assignment of TRBD1 cannot be checked, as there is no DNA. Germline lookup yields CDR1 MNHEY and CDR2 SMNVEV (reference sequence). The CDR3 loop spans 16 amino acids. The CDR3 sequence is CASNVNRGLNTGELFF.

The genes are TRBV6-5 and TRBJ1-5; the D gene TCRdb calls, TRBD1, cannot be checked with no DNA. CDR1 and CDR2 (germline): MNHEY, SVGAGI. The CDR3 runs 16 residues. CDR3 sequence reads: CASSSTDRGGNQPQHF.

The chain employs TRBV3-1 and TRBJ2-3; TCRdb outputs TRBD1, but without DNA this stays unchecked. The CDR3 contains 16 residues. Looked up from germline, CDR1 is LGHDT and CDR2 is YNNKEL (reference sequence). This chain's CDR3 is CASSPGGQGALGTQYF.

V gene TRBV12-3 or TRBV12-4 combines with J gene TRBJ2-3; TCRdb's D call, TRBD2, is unchecked because there is no DNA. There are 15 residues in the CDR3. The CDR3 loop reads CASTPRRGGTDTQYF.

The rearrangement links TRBV5-1 to TRBJ2-3; with no DNA, the TCRdb D assignment of TRBD1 cannot be verified. CDR1 is SGHRS and CDR2 is YFSETQ in the germline V gene. The CDR3 has 16 amino acids. The CDR3 sequence is CASSFDRPTSTDTQYF.

V is TRBV6-1 and J is TRBJ2-7. The CDR3 length is 12 residues. Germline V gene lookup returns CDR1 MNHNS and CDR2 SASEGT. The CDR3 sequence is CASSSVNYEQYF.

This sequence joins TRBV20-1 and TRBJ2-1; TCRdb gives TRBD2 as the D gene, but with no DNA this cannot be confirmed. The CDR3 extends over 12 amino acids. CDR1 and CDR2 (germline): DFQATT, SNEGSKA (reference sequence). The CDR3 here is CSATQGTSLGFF.

The rearrangement joins TRBV20-1 to TRBJ2-2. Germline V gene data show CDR1 as DFQATT and CDR2 as SNEGSKA (reference sequence). The CDR3 covers 15 residues. The CDR3 spells CSAPEHLSNTGELFF.

V usage is TRBV29-1 and J usage is TRBJ2-3. The CDR3 has 13 residues. Per the germline V gene, CDR1 is SQVTM and CDR2 is ANQGSEA. CDR3 amino acids: CSVAPSGADTQYF.

The rearrangement uses TRBV5-6 and TRBJ2-6; TCRdb designates TRBD1, a call that cannot be tested without DNA. CDR3 length: 21 residues. CDR1 SGHDT and CDR2 YYEEEE come from the germline V gene. The CDR3 region is CASSRWFGFNRENSGANVLTF. Supplemented by reference TRBV5-6 and TRBJ2-6, the full variable domain reads DAGVTQSPTHLIKTRGQQVTLRCSPKSGHDTVSWYQQALGQGPQFIFQYYEEEERQRGNFPDRFSGHQFPNYSSELNVNALLLGDSALYLCASSRWFGFNRENSGANVLTFGAGSRLTVL.